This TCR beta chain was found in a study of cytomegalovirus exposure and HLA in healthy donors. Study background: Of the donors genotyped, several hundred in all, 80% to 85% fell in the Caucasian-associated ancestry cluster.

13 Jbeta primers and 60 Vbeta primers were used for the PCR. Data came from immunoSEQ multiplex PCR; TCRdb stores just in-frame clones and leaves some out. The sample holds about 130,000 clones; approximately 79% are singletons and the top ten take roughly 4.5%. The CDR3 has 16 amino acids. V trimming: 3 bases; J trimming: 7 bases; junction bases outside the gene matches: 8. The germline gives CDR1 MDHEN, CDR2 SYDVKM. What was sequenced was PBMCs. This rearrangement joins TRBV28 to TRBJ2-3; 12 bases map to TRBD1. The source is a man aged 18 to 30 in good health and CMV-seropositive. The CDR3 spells CASSLAGTGGQHTQYF. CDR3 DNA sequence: TGTGCCAGCAGTTTGGCTGGGACAGGGGGCCAACATACGCAGTATTTT.